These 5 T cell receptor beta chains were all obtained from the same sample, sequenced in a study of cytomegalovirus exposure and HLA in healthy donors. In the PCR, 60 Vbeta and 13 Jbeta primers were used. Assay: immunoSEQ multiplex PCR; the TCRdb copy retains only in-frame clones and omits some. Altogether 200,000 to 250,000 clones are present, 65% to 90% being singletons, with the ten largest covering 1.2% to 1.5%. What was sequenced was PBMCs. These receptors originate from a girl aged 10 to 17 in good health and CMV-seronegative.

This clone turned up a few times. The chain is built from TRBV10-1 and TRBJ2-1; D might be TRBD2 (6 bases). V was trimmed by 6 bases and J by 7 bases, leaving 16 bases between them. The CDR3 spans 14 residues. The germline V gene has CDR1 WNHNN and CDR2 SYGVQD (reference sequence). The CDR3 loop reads CASSEGRERNEQFF. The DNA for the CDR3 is TGCGCCAGCAGCGAGGGGCGGGAACGGAATGAGCAGTTCTTC.

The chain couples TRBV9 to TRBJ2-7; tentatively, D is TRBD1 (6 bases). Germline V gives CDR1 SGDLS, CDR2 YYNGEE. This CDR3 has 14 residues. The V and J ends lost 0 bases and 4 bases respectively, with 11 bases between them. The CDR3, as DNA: TGTGCCAGCAGCGTAGAGGGGACACTATACGAGCAGTACTTC. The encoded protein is CASSVEGTLYEQYF. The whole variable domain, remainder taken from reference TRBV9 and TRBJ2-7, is DSGVTQTPKHLITATGQRVTLRCSPRSGDLSVYWYQQSLDQGLQFLIQYYNGEERAKGNILERFSAQQFPDLHSELNLSSLELGDSALYFCASSVEGTLYEQYFGPGTRLTVT.

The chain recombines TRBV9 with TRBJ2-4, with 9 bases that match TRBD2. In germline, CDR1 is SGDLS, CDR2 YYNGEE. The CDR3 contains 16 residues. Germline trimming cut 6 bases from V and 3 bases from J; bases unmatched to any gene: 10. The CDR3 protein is CASNTGTAGGKNIQYF. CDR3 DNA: TGTGCCAGCAATACCGGGACAGCGGGGGGCAAAAACATTCAGTACTTC.

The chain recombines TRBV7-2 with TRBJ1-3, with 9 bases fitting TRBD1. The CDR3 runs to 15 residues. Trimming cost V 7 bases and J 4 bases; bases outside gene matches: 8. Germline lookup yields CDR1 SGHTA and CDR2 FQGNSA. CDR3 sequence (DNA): TGTGCCAGCACCGAGGACAGGGGTTTAGGAAACACCATATATTTT. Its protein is CASTEDRGLGNTIYF.

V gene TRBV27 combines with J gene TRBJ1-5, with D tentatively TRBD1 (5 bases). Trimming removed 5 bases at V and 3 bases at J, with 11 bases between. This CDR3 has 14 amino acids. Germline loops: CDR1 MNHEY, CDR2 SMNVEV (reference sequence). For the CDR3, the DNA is TGTGCCAGCAGTCCGACAGCGTCCAATCAGCCCCAGCATTTT. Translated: CASSPTASNQPQHF.